This entry describes one T cell receptor (beta chain). This specimen belongs to a study of Graves' ophthalmopathy and Graves' hyperthyroidism. In this cohort's terms, stable hyperthyroidism meant no ophthalmopathy by 18 months of follow-up. Symptoms, serum thyroxine and TRAb, thyroid ultrasound, and orbital computed tomography formed the diagnostic basis. This CDR3 spans 15 amino acids. CDR1 is LNHNV and CDR2 is YYDKDF in the germline V gene (reference sequence). Germline trimming cut 7 bases from V and 3 bases from J; bases unmatched to any gene: 12. The authors amplified TCR beta CDR3 regions, and they did so from RNA transcripts for repertoire sequencing. HTBI-primed RT-PCR formed the first round, and a multiplex PCR formed the second. Each CDR3 protein is one row after TCRdb ran MiXCR on the multiplex PCR reads. The sample holds about 620,000 distinct CDR3 sequences; about a fifth are singletons and the top ten take more than 5.5%.

This sequence was found in a woman aged 18-29 years with stable Graves' hyperthyroidism. Some clones in this sample may be carry-over from other donors' samples. Sample: peripheral blood. The chain couples TRBV15 to TRBJ2-7, with TRBD2 matching over 7 bases. DNA for the CDR3: TGTGCCACCACCCCGGGGGGAGGGGCCCTCTACGAGCAGTACTTC. As protein: CATTPGGGALYEQYF.